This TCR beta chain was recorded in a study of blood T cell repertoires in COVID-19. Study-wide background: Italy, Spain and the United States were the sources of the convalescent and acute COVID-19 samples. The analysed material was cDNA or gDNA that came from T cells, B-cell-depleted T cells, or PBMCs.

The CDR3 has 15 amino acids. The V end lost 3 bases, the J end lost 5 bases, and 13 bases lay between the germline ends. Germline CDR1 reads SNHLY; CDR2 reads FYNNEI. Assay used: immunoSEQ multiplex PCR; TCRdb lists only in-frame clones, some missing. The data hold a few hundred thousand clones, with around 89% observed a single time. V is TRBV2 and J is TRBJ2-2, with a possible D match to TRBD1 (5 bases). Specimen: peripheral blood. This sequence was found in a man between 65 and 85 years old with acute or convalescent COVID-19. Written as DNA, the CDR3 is TGTGCCAGCAGTGATTCGTCAGGGCTAACCGGGGAGCTGTTTTTT. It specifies CASSDSSGLTGELFF.